This TCR beta chain was observed in a study of T cell repertoires in cytomegalovirus infection. Across the whole study: Indicated by public TCR beta signatures were CMV infection and matching HLA type.

This clonotype was detected many times. Its matching antigen is unknown. Each CDR3 protein is one row after TCRdb ran MiXCR on the reads. There are a few hundred thousand distinct CDR3 sequences in the sample; 25% occur only once, and 13% lies in the top ten. V lost 3 bases to trimming and J lost 6 bases; unmatched junction nucleotides: 11. Germline-derived CDR1 and CDR2 are ENHRY and SYGVKD. CDR3 length: 17 amino acids. The V gene is TRBV10-3, the J gene TRBJ2-1; 10 bases fit TRBD2. Source: cultured PBMCs, taken from culture after CMV antigen stimulation. The sequence derives from a human donor in good health (CMV status not recorded). Some clones in this sample may be carry-over from other donors' samples. CDR3 bases: TGTGCCATCAGTGACCCCATTGGACTAGCGGACCTCAATGAGCAGTTCTTC. Its translation is CAISDPIGLADLNEQFF.